The 14 T cell receptor beta chains in this list originate from one sample, sequenced in a study of Graves' ophthalmopathy and Graves' hyperthyroidism. Amplified material comprised TCR beta CDR3 regions derived from RNA transcripts. A first-round RT-PCR used HTBI primers, followed by a second-round multiplex PCR. Via MiXCR, TCRdb re-called the multiplex PCR reads, giving one row per CDR3 protein. The table includes a few hundred thousand distinct CDR3 sequences, under 45% detected once. The sequencing sample was made of peripheral blood or thyroid tissue (not recorded which). These receptors were collected from an adult man with Graves' hyperthyroidism.

This clonotype showed up many times. CDR3 sequence (DNA): TGCGCCACCGCAGGAACCAACACCATATATTTT. Its translation: CATAGTNTIYF. The V and J genes are TRBV4-1 and TRBJ1-3; no firm D call. Trimming removed 10 bases at V and 7 bases at J, with 11 bases between. The CDR3 covers 11 residues. CDR1 and CDR2 from the germline V gene are MGHRA and YSYEKL.

The chain carries TRBV4-1 and TRBJ2-1; TRBD2 agrees at 8 bases. This CDR3 is built from 14 residues. J was trimmed by 9 bases and V by 1 base; bases with no gene match: 5. CDR1 and CDR2 (germline): MGHRA, YSYEKL. The CDR3 spells CASSQGPAGVEQFF. DNA for the CDR3: TGCGCCAGCAGCCAAGGTCCAGCGGGAGTTGAGCAGTTCTTC.

Notes on this clonotype: The junction departs from germline at one end; a sequencing error may be responsible. V gene TRBV4-1 combines with J gene TRBJ2-7; 7 bases are shared with TRBD1. CDR1 and CDR2 from the germline V gene are MGHRA and YSYEKL. The CDR3 covers 13 residues. The CDR3 nucleotides are TGCACCAGCAGCTTGGACAGGCCCTACGAGCAGTACTTC. This codes for CTSSLDRPYEQYF.

At least ten counts were recorded for this clonotype. J is TRBJ1-2 and V is TRBV5-5; TRBD1 agrees at 7 bases. This CDR3 has 15 amino acids. Germline V gene lookup returns CDR1 SGHKS and CDR2 YYEKEE (reference sequence). The V and J ends lost 4 bases and 3 bases, in that order; junction bases with no gene match: 9. In nucleotides, the CDR3 is TGTGCCAGCAGCGCAACAGGGGTGACTTACTATGGCTACACCTTC. It encodes CASSATGVTYYGYTF.

The chain combines TRBV7-9 with TRBJ2-2; maybe TRBD1 (6 bases). The CDR3 has 16 residues. CDR1 and CDR2 from the germline V gene are SEHNR and FQNEAQ (reference sequence). V gave up 7 bases and J gave up 2 bases, with 17 bases separating them. CDR3 protein: CASNLTGTLNTGELFF. The CDR3 nucleotides read TGTGCCAGCAATCTGACCGGGACATTAAACACCGGGGAGCTGTTTTTT.

This clonotype was seen a few times. The rearrangement joins TRBV4-2 to TRBJ2-6; TRBD2 agrees at 8 bases. This CDR3 is built from 18 residues. Unmatched junction bases numbered 9, after V lost 5 bases and J lost 0 bases. CDR1 and CDR2 (germline): LGHNA, YNFKEQ. CDR3 bases: TGTGCCAGCAGCGAGACGACCGGGGGGGTCTCTGGGGCCAACGTCCTGACTTTC. Translating it yields CASSETTGGVSGANVLTF.

The rearrangement links TRBV5-1 to TRBJ1-2; D not certain. This CDR3 contains 15 residues. The germline V and J ends were trimmed by 4 bases and 8 bases, with 21 bases remaining between them. The germline V gene encodes CDR1 SGHRS and CDR2 YFSETQ. The CDR3 DNA follows: TGCGCCAGCAGCGAGAGGGATTGGCCCTCCGGGGGCTACACCTTC. Translating gives CASSERDWPSGGYTF.

This clonotype showed up just once. Relative to the germline gene, one junction end is altered; a read error may explain this. This sequence joins TRBV7-7 and TRBJ1-5; TRBD1 aligns across 8 bases. CDR1 and CDR2 (germline): SSHAT, FNYEAQ (reference sequence). The length of the CDR3 is 15 residues. CDR3 sequence (DNA): TGTGCTAGCAGCCAAAGACAGGGGAACAATCAGCCCCAGCATTTT. Residues: CASSQRQGNNQPQHF. Looking up the rest from reference TRBV7-7 and TRBJ1-5 gives the full variable domain: GAGVSQSPRYKVTKRGQDVTLRCDPISSHATLYWYQQALGQGPEFLTYFNYEAQPDKSGLPSDRFSAERPEGSISTLTIQRTEQRDSAMYRCASSQRQGNNQPQHFGDGTRLSIL.

In DNA, the CDR3 is TGTGCCACCAGTGATTTTGGGGCAGGCTATGGCTACACCTTC. Its protein product is CATSDFGAGYGYTF. This sequence joins TRBV24-1 and TRBJ1-2, with D maybe TRBD1 (5 bases). CDR1 KGHDR and CDR2 SFDVKD come from the germline V gene. This CDR3 has 14 amino acids. V was shortened by 1 base and J by 4 bases, with 9 bases between the two germline ends.

This clonotype has ten or more counts. One end of the junction does not line up with germline, which may come from a read error. The chain has TRBV9 and TRBJ2-7; 9 nucleotides line up with TRBD1. This CDR3 comprises 16 residues. The germline V gene encodes CDR1 SGDLS and CDR2 YYNGEE. The CDR3 coding sequence is TGTGCCAGCAGCCCTCACCTCGGGACAGGGTCCTCCGAGCAGTACTTC. Amino acids: CASSPHLGTGSSEQYF.

This clonotype has a count of ten or more. The chain is built from TRBV7-9 and TRBJ1-2; 8 nucleotides match TRBD1. The CDR3 is 15 amino acids. V was clipped by 3 bases and J by 2 bases; unmatched bases: 5. Germline values: CDR1 SEHNR, CDR2 FQNEAQ (reference sequence). CDR3 amino acids: CASSLTGAGNYGYTF. CDR3 DNA: TGTGCCAGCAGCTTGACAGGGGCCGGCAACTATGGCTACACCTTC.

The chain links TRBV7-3 to TRBJ2-3; D not certain. The CDR3 runs to 15 residues. Germline V gene data show CDR1 as SGHTA and CDR2 as FQGTGA. Trimming left V 5 bases short and J 3 bases short, with 15 bases between. DNA for the CDR3: TGTGCCAGCAGCCCCCGGCTTGGGAATACAGATACGCAGTATTTT. This translates into CASSPRLGNTDTQYF.

The sample holds a few counts of this clonotype. This sequence joins TRBV6-6 and TRBJ2-5; TRBD2 matches at 12 bases. Losses at the gene ends were 5 bases for V and 5 bases for J; bases not matched to a gene: 9. This CDR3 is built from 16 residues. The V gene's germline CDR1 is MNHNY and CDR2 SVGAGI (reference sequence). The CDR3 protein is CASSRLAGDYGETQYF. CDR3 nucleotide sequence: TGTGCCAGCAGTCGACTAGCGGGAGATTATGGGGAGACCCAGTACTTC.

This clonotype was observed many times. The chain is built from TRBV6-5 and TRBJ2-5; D not certain. CDR1 and CDR2 from the germline V gene are MNHEY and SVGAGI. V was cut by 6 bases and J by 1 base, with 15 bases left in between. There are 15 residues in the CDR3. The CDR3 DNA reads as TGTGCCAGCAGCCCCTATCATTATTCCCAAGAGACCCAGTACTTC. This codes for CASSPYHYSQETQYF.